Following are 30 T cell receptor beta chains from one sample sequenced in a study of T cells in Graves' hyperthyroidism and ophthalmopathy (dated by TCRdb to between 2017 and 2020). The library was obtained by multiplex PCR. Sequenced on an Illumina HiSeq 2000. Amplification of TCR beta CDR3 regions was carried out from RNA transcripts. The first round of RT-PCR for the TCR CDR3 was performed with the HTBI primer set and the Qiagen OneStep RT-PCR kit. TCRdb's own reprocessing of the public reads used fastp at Q25 and MiXCR and kept productive beta chains. Rows merge per CDR3 protein into single entries with the most common DNA and genes. The sample yields under 800,000 distinct CDR3 sequences; 14% were counted once. Of the sample, roughly a tenth is held by the ten largest clones. Sequencing was performed on blood. The receptors were sampled from a woman aged 18-30 years with Graves' hyperthyroidism.

Many counts were recorded for this clonotype. The rearrangement uses TRBV20-1 and TRBJ2-3, with D unresolved. The V and J ends lost 5 bases and 1 base respectively, with 13 bases between them. The CDR3 runs to 14 residues. CDR1 and CDR2 from the germline V gene are DFQATT and SNEGSKA (reference sequence). The CDR3 nucleotides are TGCAGTGCTGACCCCCCATCGGGCACAGATACGCAGTATTTT. Translated: CSADPPSGTDTQYF.

Concerning this clonotype: A single base separates this from a much larger clone, so it may be a read error. Because the CDR3 is missing its conserved closing phenylalanine or tryptophan, this is likely a read error. J is TRBJ1-2 and V is TRBV15; 9 positions match TRBD1. The CDR3 loop spans 17 amino acids. CDR1 is LNHNV and CDR2 is YYDKDF in the germline V gene (reference sequence). V lost 0 bases to trimming and J lost 3 bases; unmatched junction nucleotides: 8. The CDR3: CATSRDLGTGTHYGYTL. CDR3 in DNA: TGTGCCACCAGCAGAGATTTGGGGACAGGGACCCACTATGGCTACACCCTC.

This clonotype was picked up a small number of times. The chain has TRBV4-3 and TRBJ2-3, with no clear D. Trimming removed 0 bases from V and 0 bases from J, with 7 bases in between. The germline V gene has CDR1 LGHNA and CDR2 YSLEER. This CDR3 contains 15 residues. In DNA, the CDR3 is TGCGCCAGCAGCCAAGACTCAGGCAGCACAGATACGCAGTATTTT. Its protein is CASSQDSGSTDTQYF.

V is TRBV20-1 and J is TRBJ2-7, with 10 bases identical to TRBD2. The V gene's germline CDR1 is DFQATT and CDR2 SNEGSKA (reference sequence). The CDR3 totals 13 residues. V was pared by 4 bases and J by 3 bases, with 3 bases of the junction left unmatched. In DNA, the CDR3 is TGCAGTGCTAATGTAGCGGGAGGCTACGAGCAGTACTTC. Translation: CSANVAGGYEQYF.

This clonotype was seen repeatedly, ten times or more. The V call is TRBV7-2, the J call TRBJ2-5, with D possibly matching TRBD2 (7 bases). The CDR3 contains 16 residues. With 1 base removed from V and 7 bases from J, the gap between germline ends came to 19 bases. Germline V gives CDR1 SGHTA, CDR2 FQGNSA. DNA for the CDR3: TGTGCCAGCAGCTTAGAGGGGGGGGCCGGCCTGGGGACCCAGTACTTC. Amino acids: CASSLEGGAGLGTQYF. Using reference TRBV7-2 and TRBJ2-5 for the parts outside the CDR3, the full variable domain is GAGVSQSPSNKVTEKGKDVELRCDPISGHTALYWYRQSLGQGLEFLIYFQGNSAPDKSGLPSDRFSAERTGGSVSTLTIQRTQQEDSAVYLCASSLEGGAGLGTQYFGPGTRLLVL.

This clonotype is a singleton in its sample. The V gene is TRBV10-1, the J gene TRBJ1-1; D is unclear. The germline V gene encodes CDR1 WNHNN and CDR2 SYGVQD (reference sequence). Trimming stripped 3 bases from V and 7 bases from J, with 12 bases between. This CDR3 region has 13 residues. The chain's CDR3 is CASSESVTREAFF. The CDR3 DNA reads TGCGCCAGCAGTGAATCGGTTACCCGTGAAGCTTTCTTT.

The chain couples TRBV29-1 to TRBJ2-3, with D possibly being TRBD2 (6 bases). The CDR3 is 15 residues long. Germline CDR1 is SQVTM and CDR2 is ANQGSEA. Trimming stripped 5 bases from V and 5 bases from J, with 20 bases between. The CDR3 DNA reads as TGCAGCGTTTCCCCTCGACTAGTCCTCAGAGATACGCAGTATTTT. Translated: CSVSPRLVLRDTQYF.

The table lists this clonotype with many counts. The V call is TRBV12-3 or TRBV12-4, the J call TRBJ1-1; no reliable D call. There are 13 residues in the CDR3. Trimming removed 2 bases from V and 3 bases from J, with 7 bases in between. The CDR3 DNA sequence: TGTGCCAGCAGTTTATGGCATCACACTGAAGCTTTCTTT. Translating gives CASSLWHHTEAFF.

The rearrangement joins TRBV10-3 to TRBJ2-3, with D unresolved. The germline CDR1 and CDR2 sequences are ENHRY and SYGVKD. Trimming cost V 7 bases and J 6 bases, with 17 bases left between them. The CDR3 has 14 residues. The CDR3, as DNA: TGTGCCATCAATCAACGGAAGTTTTCCGATACGCAGTATTTT. It yields the protein CAINQRKFSDTQYF.

The CDR3 loop is CASSLELVTEAFF. CDR3 bases: TGTGCCAGCAGCTTGGAGTTAGTAACTGAAGCTTTCTTT. This rearrangement joins TRBV7-3 to TRBJ1-1; D ambiguous. The CDR3 runs 13 residues. Germline CDR1 reads SGHTA; CDR2 reads FQGTGA. With 3 bases removed from V and 5 bases from J, the gap between germline ends came to 10 bases.

A few counts support this clonotype. This chain uses TRBV4-2 with TRBJ2-1, with no clear D. The CDR3 covers 15 residues. CDR1 and CDR2 (germline): LGHNA, YNFKEQ. Deletions cut 0 bases from V and 4 bases from J, with 10 bases between. CDR3 protein: CASSQESADYNEQFF. As DNA, the CDR3 is TGTGCCAGCAGCCAAGAAAGCGCCGATTACAATGAGCAGTTCTTC.

CDR3 coding DNA: TGTGCCTGGAGTGTACGGAGGGACAAGGCTTTCTTT. It translates to CAWSVRRDKAFF. The chain combines TRBV30 with TRBJ1-1, with D possibly matching TRBD1 (6 bases). V was clipped by 0 bases and J by 11 bases, with 13 bases between them. This CDR3 is built from 12 residues. The germline V gene has CDR1 GTSNPN and CDR2 SVGIG (reference sequence). The variable domain in full, with the rest retrieved from reference TRBV30 and TRBJ1-1, is SQTIHQWPATLVQPVGSPLSLECTVEGTSNPNLYWYRQAAGRGLQLLFYSVGIGQISSEVPQNLSASRPQDRQFILSSKKLLLSDSGFYLCAWSVRRDKAFFGQGTRLTVV.

The rearrangement uses TRBV28 and TRBJ2-6; perhaps D is TRBD1 or TRBD2 (5 bases each). The CDR3 has 17 amino acids. V dropped 5 bases and J dropped 0 bases, with 14 bases sitting between them. Germline CDR1 MDHEN, CDR2 SYDVKM. Here the CDR3 DNA reads TGTGCCAGCAGTGCACAGGTGGGGGTCTCTGGGGCCAACGTCCTGACTTTC. Translating it yields CASSAQVGVSGANVLTF.

The V and J genes are TRBV2 and TRBJ2-7; TRBD2 matches at 13 bases. The trim removed 3 bases at V and 6 bases at J, leaving 14 bases unmatched. Looked up from germline, CDR1 is SNHLY and CDR2 is FYNNEI. The CDR3 has 18 residues. CDR3 in DNA: TGTGCCAGCAGTGACAGGGCCACAGGACTAGCGGGAGCTCTCGAGCAGTACTTC. Amino acid sequence: CASSDRATGLAGALEQYF.

This clonotype was detected ten times or more. The V gene is TRBV11-3, the J gene TRBJ2-1; a possible D gene is TRBD1 (6 bases). The germline V gene has CDR1 SGHNT and CDR2 YENEEA. V was shortened by 4 bases and J by 9 bases, with 13 bases between the two germline ends. The CDR3 spans 13 residues. The CDR3 sequence is CASSSIGGGEQFF. The CDR3 nucleotides are TGTGCCAGCAGCTCCATAGGGGGTGGTGAGCAGTTCTTC.

V is TRBV28 and J is TRBJ2-3; 7 bases line up with TRBD1. This CDR3 has 15 amino acids. After removal of 9 bases from V and 3 bases from J, the junction contained 12 bases not matched to a gene. Germline CDR1 and CDR2: MDHEN and SYDVKM. CDR3 sequence reads: CASTLSGTVTDTQYF. The CDR3 bases are TGTGCCAGTACCCTTTCGGGGACAGTGACAGATACGCAGTATTTT.

This clonotype was detected ten times or more. V gene TRBV28 combines with J gene TRBJ2-7; D not certain. CDR3 length equals 12 residues. The V end was cut by 6 bases, the J end by 0 bases, with 6 bases between. In germline, CDR1 is MDHEN, CDR2 SYDVKM. CDR3: CASSFSSYEQYF. CDR3 coding DNA: TGTGCCAGCAGCTTCAGCTCCTACGAGCAGTACTTC.

This clonotype has at least ten counts. The chain employs TRBV11-2 and TRBJ2-3; 7 bases line up with TRBD1. The V gene's germline CDR1 is SGHAT and CDR2 FQNNGV. This CDR3 has 15 residues. The V segment lost 5 bases and the J segment 0 bases; nucleotides outside the gene matches: 5. As DNA, the CDR3 is TGTGCCAGCAGCCCCGGGACAGACAGCACAGATACGCAGTATTTT. It yields the protein CASSPGTDSTDTQYF.

This clonotype was seen a handful of times. The chain employs TRBV12-3 or TRBV12-4 and TRBJ2-4, with TRBD2 matching 9 bases. CDR3 size: 17 residues. After removal of 2 bases from V and 2 bases from J, the junction contained 7 bases not matched to a gene. CDR3 amino acids: CASSLSSGRITKNIQYF. CDR3 DNA sequence: TGTGCCAGCAGTTTAAGCAGCGGGAGGATAACCAAAAACATTCAGTACTTC.

This clonotype has ten or more counts. The chain joins TRBV5-8 to TRBJ1-1, with 10 bases identical to TRBD1. Unmatched junction bases numbered 3, after V lost 2 bases and J lost 5 bases. This CDR3 region has 14 residues. Germline V CDR1 and CDR2: SGHTS, YDEGEE. The CDR3 spells CASSFDRGLTEAFF. The CDR3 coding sequence is TGTGCCAGCAGCTTCGACAGGGGGCTTACTGAAGCTTTCTTT.

This clonotype was counted many times. V gene TRBV27 combines with J gene TRBJ2-1; 9 bases map to TRBD1. V shed 4 bases and J 8 bases; nucleotides not matched to a gene: 9. CDR1 and CDR2 (germline): MNHEY, SMNVEV (reference sequence). The CDR3 totals 15 residues. The CDR3 region is CASSSMTGGLDEQFF. CDR3 DNA: TGTGCCAGCAGTTCCATGACAGGGGGTTTGGATGAGCAGTTCTTC.

This clonotype came up a few times. The chain joins TRBV29-1 to TRBJ2-7, with 7 bases aligning to TRBD1. This CDR3 is built from 14 residues. The germline CDR1 and CDR2 sequences are SQVTM and ANQGSEA. Losses at the gene ends were 0 bases for V and 7 bases for J; bases not matched to a gene: 9. The CDR3 region is CSVEDPKGGFEQYF. The CDR3 bases are TGCAGCGTTGAAGACCCCAAAGGGGGCTTTGAGCAGTACTTC.

This clonotype turned up a few times. This chain connects TRBV6-2 or TRBV6-3 to TRBJ2-3, with 12 positions matching TRBD2. In germline, CDR1 is MNHEY, CDR2 SVGEGT. The CDR3 has 17 amino acids. V shed 1 base and J 10 bases; nucleotides not matched to a gene: 12. This chain's CDR3 is CASSYYRTSGKGEAQYF. In nucleotides, the CDR3 is TGTGCCAGCAGTTACTATAGGACTAGCGGGAAAGGGGAGGCGCAGTATTTT.

Ten or more counts support this clonotype. The V gene is TRBV13, the J gene TRBJ2-7; D ambiguous. CDR1 is PRHDT, CDR2 FYEKMQ, per germline (reference sequence). The CDR3 is 14 residues long. The germline V and J ends were trimmed by 1 base and 1 base, with 8 bases remaining between them. The CDR3 loop reads CASSLVHTSYEQYF. CDR3 DNA sequence: TGTGCCAGCAGCTTAGTTCATACGTCCTACGAGCAGTACTTC.

This clonotype has more than one count but fewer than ten. This sequence joins TRBV6-1 and TRBJ1-1; no reliable D call. V was clipped by 6 bases and J by 0 bases, with 14 bases between them. The CDR3 length is 15 residues. Germline values: CDR1 MNHNS, CDR2 SASEGT. CDR3 protein: CASRPRKALNTEAFF. The CDR3 DNA reads TGTGCCAGCAGACCGCGAAAGGCCTTGAACACTGAAGCTTTCTTT.

The chain recombines TRBV7-8 with TRBJ1-5; D call uncertain. V was clipped by 1 base and J by 6 bases, with 13 bases between them. The length of the CDR3 is 15 residues. In germline, CDR1 is SGHVS, CDR2 FQNEAQ. The CDR3 DNA reads as TGTGCCAGCAGCTTAGACGGTGGCACGGGTCAGCCCCAGCATTTT. This gives the protein CASSLDGGTGQPQHF.

This clonotype was seen many times. The V and J genes are TRBV30 and TRBJ1-5; D perhaps matches TRBD1 (6 bases). Germline assignment: CDR1 GTSNPN and CDR2 SVGIG (reference sequence). Trimming removed 4 bases at V and 0 bases at J, with 16 bases between. This CDR3 region has 16 residues. The chain's CDR3 is CAWTPPGALSNQPQHF. The CDR3 DNA is TGTGCCTGGACCCCCCCGGGGGCACTTAGCAATCAGCCCCAGCATTTT.

This clonotype was seen at least ten times. The genes are TRBV12-3 or TRBV12-4 and TRBJ2-1, with no clear D. Between the trimmed V and J ends, which lost 0 bases and 3 bases, there was a span of 9 bases. CDR3 length: 15 amino acids. The CDR3 loop reads CASSLAAGIYNEQFF. DNA of the CDR3: TGTGCCAGCAGTTTAGCGGCCGGAATCTACAATGAGCAGTTCTTC.

The chain couples TRBV2 to TRBJ1-1; 8 bases map to TRBD1. Germline-derived CDR1 and CDR2 are SNHLY and FYNNEI. CDR3 size: 15 residues. Germline trimming cut 3 bases from V and 0 bases from J; bases unmatched to any gene: 3. In DNA, the CDR3 is TGTGCCAGCAGTGATCAGGGGGCAATGAACACTGAAGCTTTCTTT. It encodes CASSDQGAMNTEAFF.

This clonotype was detected ten times or more. This rearrangement joins TRBV7-9 to TRBJ2-5, with unresolved D. The germline V and J ends were trimmed by 1 base and 5 bases, with 8 bases remaining between them. The CDR3 extends over 13 amino acids. Germline V gives CDR1 SEHNR, CDR2 FQNEAQ (reference sequence). The CDR3 reads CASSLVRVETQYF. In DNA, the CDR3 is TGTGCCAGCAGCTTAGTACGGGTTGAGACCCAGTACTTC.